This TCR beta chain was identified in a study of T-cell memory formation after mild COVID-19. Across the whole study: The TCR clusters were mostly specific to one donor.

Trimming at V came to 4 bases and at J to 7 bases, leaving 4 bases not matched to a gene. Germline V gene sequence: CDR1 SGHRS, CDR2 YFSETQ. This CDR3 comprises 14 residues. As concerns this clonotype: The antigen is not known.

TCRdb itself ran the 5' RACE reads through MiXCR, one entry per CDR3 protein. The repertoire holds some 330,000 distinct CDR3 sequences, with roughly 20% as singletons. Findings of the study overall: Clones contracting over day 15 to 85 were CD4/CD8 balanced, with later expanders leaning CD4+. Among contracting clones, CD4+ were mainly CM/EM and CD8+ enriched in EMRA.

The chain carries TRBV5-1 and TRBJ2-2, with 10 bases identical to TRBD1. This clonotype was obtained from an adult woman who had mild COVID-19 (a few samples of this study predate the infection). Cell type and time point are not known. The sample was PBMCs or a T cell subset sorted from them (not recorded which). CDR3 sequence: CASSTRTGGGELFF. In DNA form, the CDR3 reads TGCGCCAGCAGCACAAGGACAGGGGGCGGGGAGCTGTTTTTT.